The clone carrying this TCR beta chain was observed a few times. Its specificity is not known. Stated time point: blood at routine non-recurrence follow-up after resection. The CDR3 sequence is 17 residues long. Germline V gives CDR1 MNHEY, CDR2 SMNVEV (reference sequence). V trimming: 6 bases; J trimming: 3 bases; junction bases outside the gene matches: 16. This record belongs to a study of spatial heterogeneity in lung cancer. The overall study: Sequenced were any available follow-up PBMC samples, which had been obtained a median of roughly 2 years after resection. Findings of the study overall: The appearance of ubiquitous expanded tumor TCRs in blood was greater at resection than follow-up.

TCRdb independently ran MiXCR on the 5' RACE reads; one entry per CDR3 protein. There are roughly 46,000 distinct CDR3 sequences in the sample; approximately 10% occur only once, and roughly 32% lies in the top ten. The TCR was taken from a male donor with early-stage non-small cell lung cancer. V is TRBV27 and J is TRBJ1-1, with 7 bases matching TRBD1. The specimen was PBMCs, collected at follow-up. The CDR3 sequence is CASRTVGGGYGYTEAFF. In DNA, the CDR3 is TGTGCCAGCAGAACTGTAGGGGGCGGGTATGGTTACACTGAAGCTTTCTTT.